Shown below are 25 T cell receptor beta chains from a single sample sequenced in a study of identifying expanded T cells in peripheral blood. TCRdb's copy holds only in-frame clones and misses some; the assay was immunoSEQ multiplex PCR. The sample holds some 97,000 clones, roughly 88% seen once. Source material: blood. The receptors come from a person aged 18 to 70 in good health.

The genes are TRBV6-1 and TRBJ1-1; D remains ambiguous. Germline V gene sequence: CDR1 MNHNS, CDR2 SASEGT. This CDR3 has 13 residues. V was clipped by 0 bases and J by 11 bases, with 13 bases between them. The CDR3 DNA sequence: TGTGCCAGCAGTGAAGCTGCGGCCCCACGGGCTTTCTTT. Translating it yields CASSEAAAPRAFF.

In DNA form, the CDR3 reads TGTGCCAGTAGTATCAGACTAGCGGGGGCTTCTCTCTCCTACGAGCAGTACTTC. Translated, it gives CASSIRLAGASLSYEQYF. The chain uses TRBV19 and TRBJ2-7, with 12 bases identical to TRBD2. This CDR3 spans 18 amino acids. V dropped 3 bases and J dropped 0; count of bases not matched to a gene: 9. CDR1 and CDR2 from the germline V gene are LNHDA and SQIVND (reference sequence). Supplemented by reference TRBV19 and TRBJ2-7, the full variable domain reads DGGITQSPKYLFRKEGQNVTLSCEQNLNHDAMYWYRQDPGQGLRLIYYSQIVNDFQKGDIAEGYSVSREKKESFPLTVTSAQKNPTAFYLCASSIRLAGASLSYEQYFGPGTRLTVT.

This chain joins TRBV6-5 and TRBJ2-2, with a weak D call TRBD2 (6 bases). The germline V gene has CDR1 MNHEY and CDR2 SVGAGI. The V end was cut by 6 bases, the J end by 1 base, with 12 bases between. The CDR3 has 15 amino acids. The CDR3 nucleotides read TGTGCCAGCAGGCGGGACTCCCTGAACACCGGGGAGCTGTTTTTT. Protein product: CASRRDSLNTGELFF.

This clone was seen only once. This chain connects TRBV11-3 to TRBJ1-2; the match to TRBD1 covers 7 bases. The CDR3 totals 15 residues. Germline CDR1 and CDR2: SGHNT and YENEEA. With V trimmed by 5 bases and J by 4 bases, 10 bases remained unmatched. Written as DNA, the CDR3 is TGTGCCAGCAGCGAGGACCAGACAGGGACCTATGGCTACACCTTC. Its protein product is CASSEDQTGTYGYTF.

The chain couples TRBV9 to TRBJ2-2; 11 positions match TRBD1. This CDR3 is 18 amino acids long. Germline V lookup: CDR1 SGDLS, CDR2 YYNGEE. Trimming took 0 bases from V and 3 from J; bases not matched to a gene: 7. The DNA for the CDR3 is TGTGCCAGCAGCGTAGGGGACAGGGGGTACGGCGACACCGGGGAGCTGTTTTTT. As protein: CASSVGDRGYGDTGELFF.

This clone was recorded only once. This chain joins TRBV5-1 and TRBJ2-7; TRBD2 might be the D (6 bases). This CDR3 region has 13 residues. V lost 2 bases and J 6 bases, leaving 12 bases between the germline ends. The V gene's germline CDR1 is SGHRS and CDR2 YFSETQ. CDR3 coding DNA: TGCGCCAGCAGCTTCGCGGGACCGGGCGAGCAGTACTTC. It encodes CASSFAGPGEQYF.

In its sample, this clone was seen once. This chain joins TRBV13 and TRBJ2-2; maybe TRBD1 (5 bases). CDR3 length equals 13 residues. Germline CDR1 PRHDT, CDR2 FYEKMQ (reference sequence). V was pared by 5 bases and J by 8 bases, with 12 bases between. CDR3 nucleotide sequence: TGTGCCAGCAGCCCCGGCAGGGCAGGGGAGCTGTTTTTT. As protein: CASSPGRAGELFF.

The V and J genes are TRBV7-9 and TRBJ2-5; D possibly uses TRBD1 or TRBD2 (5 bases each). CDR1 SEHNR and CDR2 FQNEAQ come from the germline V gene (reference sequence). This CDR3 has 15 amino acids. Trimming cost V 5 bases and J 2 bases, with 15 bases left between them. CDR3: CASSILGRLQETQYF. For the CDR3, the DNA is TGTGCCAGCAGCATTCTGGGACGGTTGCAAGAGACCCAGTACTTC. Based on the CDR3 plus reference TRBV7-9 and TRBJ2-5, the full variable domain is DTGVSQNPRHKITKRGQNVTFRCDPISEHNRLYWYRQTLGQGPEFLTYFQNEAQLEKSRLLSDRFSAERPKGSFSTLEIQRTEQGDSAMYLCASSILGRLQETQYFGPGTRLLVL.

The rearrangement joins TRBV6-1 to TRBJ1-5; D uncertain. This CDR3 has 13 residues. Trimming stripped 3 bases from V and 6 bases from J, with 9 bases between. In germline, CDR1 is MNHNS, CDR2 SASEGT. The CDR3 loop is CASSEQAPQPQHF. CDR3 sequence (DNA): TGTGCCAGCAGTGAGCAGGCCCCTCAGCCCCAGCATTTT.

This chain connects TRBV18 to TRBJ1-5; 7 bases agree with TRBD1. The germline V gene encodes CDR1 KGHSH and CDR2 LQKENI. V trimming: 6 bases; J trimming: 1 base; junction bases outside the gene matches: 6. The CDR3 is made up of 15 amino acids. CDR3 loop: CASSLNRGSNQPQHF. DNA of the CDR3: TGTGCCAGCTCGTTGAACAGGGGCAGCAATCAGCCCCAGCATTTT.

The chain links TRBV7-9 to TRBJ1-1, with D possibly being TRBD1 (6 bases). This CDR3 contains 16 residues. Germline CDR1 is SEHNR and CDR2 is FQNEAQ (reference sequence). Trimming shortened V by 5 bases and J by 6 bases, and 22 bases separated the two germline ends. CDR3 nucleotide sequence: TGTGCCAGCAGCGACTCGAACACAGGGCGAGGATCTGAAGCTTTCTTT. It translates to CASSDSNTGRGSEAFF. Drawing the rest from reference TRBV7-9 and TRBJ1-1, the complete variable domain is DTGVSQNPRHKITKRGQNVTFRCDPISEHNRLYWYRQTLGQGPEFLTYFQNEAQLEKSRLLSDRFSAERPKGSFSTLEIQRTEQGDSAMYLCASSDSNTGRGSEAFFGQGTRLTVV.

The gene calls are TRBV10-3 and TRBJ1-6; 9 bases map to TRBD1. Germline-derived CDR1 and CDR2 are ENHRY and SYGVKD. V gave up 3 bases and J gave up 7 bases; unmatched junction bases: 7. This CDR3 is 16 amino acids long. CDR3: CAISDGTGKGNSPLHF. CDR3 nucleotides: TGTGCCATCAGTGACGGGACAGGGAAAGGAAATTCACCCCTCCACTTT.

The J gene is TRBJ1-1, the V gene TRBV10-3; 9 bases align to TRBD1. Trimming cost V 10 bases and J 6 bases; bases outside gene matches: 12. Germline CDR1 ENHRY, CDR2 SYGVKD. The CDR3 length is 14 residues. The CDR3 sequence: CASRTGEIFAEAFF. The CDR3 DNA follows: TGTGCCAGTCGGACAGGGGAGATTTTCGCTGAAGCTTTCTTT.

The chain carries TRBV5-4 and TRBJ1-3; D is unclear. V lost 0 bases to trimming and J lost 0 bases, with 7 bases between them. Germline V gene lookup returns CDR1 SGHNT and CDR2 YYREEE (reference sequence). The CDR3 is 15 amino acids. CDR3 amino acids: CASSLDQNSGNTIYF. The CDR3 DNA follows: TGTGCCAGCAGCTTGGATCAGAACTCTGGAAACACCATATATTTT.

This sequence joins TRBV7-9 and TRBJ2-5; D unresolved. TRBJ2-7 explains the end of the DNA better; the J call may be wrong. The CDR3 covers 13 residues. CDR1 is SEHNR, CDR2 FQNEAQ, per germline (reference sequence). CDR3: CASSLAGTDEQYF. The DNA for the CDR3 is TGTGCCAGCAGCTTAGCGGGAACTGACGAGCAGTACTTC.

The rearrangement joins TRBV10-3 to TRBJ2-5; D might be TRBD1 or TRBD2, each matching 8 bases. The CDR3 covers 19 residues. V gave up 3 bases and J gave up 2 bases, with 25 bases separating them. Germline-derived CDR1 and CDR2 are ENHRY and SYGVKD. The CDR3 loop reads CAISDRLALQGGLQETQYF. The CDR3, as DNA: TGTGCCATCAGTGACAGACTAGCGCTACAGGGGGGGCTTCAAGAGACCCAGTACTTC.

The chain recombines TRBV5-5 with TRBJ1-1, with unresolved D. Trimming stripped 0 bases from V and 0 bases from J, with 9 bases between. The CDR3 contains 15 residues. Looked up from germline, CDR1 is SGHKS and CDR2 is YYEKEE (reference sequence). CDR3 amino acids: CASSLEAVMNTEAFF. CDR3 DNA: TGTGCCAGCAGCTTGGAAGCGGTTATGAACACTGAAGCTTTCTTT.

A word on this clone: The limits of the CDR3 on the DNA are not certain, so only TCRdb's listed CDR3 is given. V usage is TRBV30 and J usage is TRBJ1-2. Looked up from germline, CDR1 is GTSNPN and CDR2 is SVGIG (reference sequence). Including both end residues, the CDR3 is 13 amino acids long. CDR3: CAWSGPVSSVRAF.

This clone has a handful of counts. V and J are TRBV4-2 and TRBJ2-7; 14 bases are a match to TRBD2. The CDR3 runs 16 residues. Trimming removed 1 base from V and 6 bases from J; junction bases left unmatched: 5. Germline CDR1 LGHNA, CDR2 YNFKEQ. The CDR3 spells CASSQGGLAGEFEQYF. CDR3 in DNA: TGTGCCAGCAGCCAAGGGGGACTAGCGGGAGAGTTCGAGCAGTACTTC.

The J gene is TRBJ1-2, the V gene TRBV7-6; unclear D gene. CDR3 length equals 13 residues. V lost 1 base, J lost 6 bases, and 9 bases lay in between. The V gene's germline CDR1 is SGHVS and CDR2 FNYEAQ. The CDR3 DNA reads as TGTGCCAGCAGCTTAGGGTCCGGGAATGGCTACACCTTC. Residues: CASSLGSGNGYTF.

This chain joins TRBV7-6 and TRBJ1-5, with D maybe TRBD1 (5 bases). In germline, CDR1 is SGHVS, CDR2 FNYEAQ. Trimming removed 5 bases at V and 8 bases at J, with 28 bases between. This CDR3 spans 18 amino acids. DNA of the CDR3: TGTGCCAGCAGCCCTACCTCGGTGAGGGACCTCTACCAGAAGCCCCAGCATTTT. Translating gives CASSPTSVRDLYQKPQHF.

The table lists this clone with a count of one. This rearrangement joins TRBV2 to TRBJ1-1; perhaps TRBD1 as D (5 bases). Germline values: CDR1 SNHLY, CDR2 FYNNEI. The CDR3 is made up of 13 amino acids. The V end was cut by 1 base, the J end by 4 bases, with 7 bases between. The CDR3 nucleotides are TGTGCCAGCAGTGAAGAGGGGTCCACTGAAGCTTTCTTT. As protein: CASSEEGSTEAFF.

The chain carries TRBV19 and TRBJ1-5; maybe TRBD1 (6 bases). Trimming stripped 5 bases from V and 3 bases from J, with 17 bases between. CDR3 length: 16 residues. Germline assignment: CDR1 LNHDA and CDR2 SQIVND (reference sequence). The CDR3 nucleotides are TGTGCCAGTAGTCCACCCGGGGGGGCAGTCAATCAGCCCCAGCATTTT. The encoded protein is CASSPPGGAVNQPQHF.

DNA for the CDR3: TGTGCCATCAGGGGGACAGTAAACACTGAAGCTTTCTTT. Translating gives CAIRGTVNTEAFF. The rearrangement uses TRBV10-3 and TRBJ1-1; 7 positions agree with TRBD1. Germline values: CDR1 ENHRY, CDR2 SYGVKD. J lost 2 bases, V lost 6 bases, and 3 bases had no gene match. This CDR3 spans 13 amino acids.

This clone was seen a few times. The chain couples TRBV5-1 to TRBJ1-1; possible D gene TRBD1, 6 bases. The CDR3 has 13 amino acids. V lost 3 bases to trimming and J lost 4 bases, with 10 bases between them. Germline CDR1 reads SGHRS; CDR2 reads YFSETQ. CDR3 sequence (DNA): TGCGCCAGCAGCTCGACAGGTATCACTGAAGCTTTCTTT. This sequence encodes CASSSTGITEAFF.